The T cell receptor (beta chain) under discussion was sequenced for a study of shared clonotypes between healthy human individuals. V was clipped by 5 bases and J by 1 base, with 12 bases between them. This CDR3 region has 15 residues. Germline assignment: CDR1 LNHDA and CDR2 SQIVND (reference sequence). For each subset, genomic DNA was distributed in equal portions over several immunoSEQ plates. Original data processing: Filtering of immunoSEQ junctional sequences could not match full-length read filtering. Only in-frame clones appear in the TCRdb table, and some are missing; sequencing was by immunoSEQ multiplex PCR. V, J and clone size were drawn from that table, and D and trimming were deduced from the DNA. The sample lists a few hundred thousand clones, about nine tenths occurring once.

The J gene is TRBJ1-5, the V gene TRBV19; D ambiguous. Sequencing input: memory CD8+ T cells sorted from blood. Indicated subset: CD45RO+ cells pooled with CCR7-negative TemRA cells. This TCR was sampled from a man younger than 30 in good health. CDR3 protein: CASSWAGSSNQPQHF. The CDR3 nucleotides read TGTGCCAGTAGTTGGGCCGGTTCGAGCAATCAGCCCCAGCATTTT.